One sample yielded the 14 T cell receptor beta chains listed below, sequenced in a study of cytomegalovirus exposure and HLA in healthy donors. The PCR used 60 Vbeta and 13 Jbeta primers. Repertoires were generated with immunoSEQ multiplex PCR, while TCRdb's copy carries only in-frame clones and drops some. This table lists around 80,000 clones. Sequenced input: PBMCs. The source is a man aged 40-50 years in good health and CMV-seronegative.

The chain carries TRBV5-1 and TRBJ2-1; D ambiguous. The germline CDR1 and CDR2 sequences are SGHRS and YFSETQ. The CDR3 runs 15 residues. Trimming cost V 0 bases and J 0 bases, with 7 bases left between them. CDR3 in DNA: TGCGCCAGCAGCTTGGCAACAGACTCCTACAATGAGCAGTTCTTC. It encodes CASSLATDSYNEQFF.

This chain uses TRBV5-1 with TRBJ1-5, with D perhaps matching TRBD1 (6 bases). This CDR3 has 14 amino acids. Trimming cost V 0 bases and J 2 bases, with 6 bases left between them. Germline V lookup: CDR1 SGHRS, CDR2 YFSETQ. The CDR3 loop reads CASSLEGGNQPQHF. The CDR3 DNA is TGCGCCAGCAGCTTGGAGGGGGGCAATCAGCCCCAGCATTTT.

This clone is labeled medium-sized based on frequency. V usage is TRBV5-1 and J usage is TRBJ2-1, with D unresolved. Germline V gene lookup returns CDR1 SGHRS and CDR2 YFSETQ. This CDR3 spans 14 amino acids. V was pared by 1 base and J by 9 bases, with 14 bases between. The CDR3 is CASSLMGVRSEQFF. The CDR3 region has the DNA TGCGCCAGCAGCTTGATGGGTGTAAGGAGTGAGCAGTTCTTC.

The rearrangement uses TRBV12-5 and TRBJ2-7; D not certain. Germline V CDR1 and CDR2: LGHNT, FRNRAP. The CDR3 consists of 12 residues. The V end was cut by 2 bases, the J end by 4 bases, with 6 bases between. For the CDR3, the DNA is TGTGCTAGTGGTTTGACAGAATACGAGCAGTACTTC. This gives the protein CASGLTEYEQYF.

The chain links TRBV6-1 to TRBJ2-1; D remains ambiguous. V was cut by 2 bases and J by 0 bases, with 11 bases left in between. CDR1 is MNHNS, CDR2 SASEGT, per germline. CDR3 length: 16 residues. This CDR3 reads CASSERVKSSYNEQFF. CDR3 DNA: TGTGCCAGCAGTGAACGCGTAAAGAGCTCCTACAATGAGCAGTTCTTC.

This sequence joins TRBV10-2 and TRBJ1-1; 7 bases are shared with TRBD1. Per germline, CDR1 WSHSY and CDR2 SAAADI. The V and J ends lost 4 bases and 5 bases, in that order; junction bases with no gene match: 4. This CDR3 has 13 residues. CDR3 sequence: CASSGQGGTEAFF. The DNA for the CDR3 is TGCGCCAGCAGTGGACAGGGAGGAACTGAAGCTTTCTTT.

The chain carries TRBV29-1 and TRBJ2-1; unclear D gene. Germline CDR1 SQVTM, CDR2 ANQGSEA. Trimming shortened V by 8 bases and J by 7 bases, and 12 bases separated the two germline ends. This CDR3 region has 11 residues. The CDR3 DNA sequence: TGCAGCCCTGGGTGGGCGAATGAGCAGTTCTTC. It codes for CSPGWANEQFF.

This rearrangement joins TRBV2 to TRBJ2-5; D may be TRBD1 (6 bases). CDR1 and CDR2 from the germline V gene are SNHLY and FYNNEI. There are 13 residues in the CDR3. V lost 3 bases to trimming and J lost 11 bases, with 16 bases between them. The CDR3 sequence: CASSDIKGTFQYF. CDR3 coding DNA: TGTGCCAGCAGTGATATTAAGGGGACATTTCAGTACTTC. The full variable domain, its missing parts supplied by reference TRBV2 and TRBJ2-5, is EPEVTQTPSHQVTQMGQEVILRCVPISNHLYFYWYRQILGQKVEFLVSFYNNEISEKSEIFDDQFSVERPDGSNFTLKIRSTKLEDSAMYFCASSDIKGTFQYFGPGTRLLVL.

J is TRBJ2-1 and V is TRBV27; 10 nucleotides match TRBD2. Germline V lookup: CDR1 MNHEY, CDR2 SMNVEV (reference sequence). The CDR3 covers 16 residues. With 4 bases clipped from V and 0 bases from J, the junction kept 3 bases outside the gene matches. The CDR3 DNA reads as TGTGCCAGCAGTTCCGCTAGCGGGAGCTCCTACAATGAGCAGTTCTTC. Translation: CASSSASGSSYNEQFF.

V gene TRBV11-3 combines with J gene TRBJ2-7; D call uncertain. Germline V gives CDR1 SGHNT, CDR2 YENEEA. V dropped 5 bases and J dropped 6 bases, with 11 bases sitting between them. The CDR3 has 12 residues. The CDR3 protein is CASSTELGEQYF. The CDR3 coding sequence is TGTGCCAGCAGCACAGAATTGGGCGAGCAGTACTTC.

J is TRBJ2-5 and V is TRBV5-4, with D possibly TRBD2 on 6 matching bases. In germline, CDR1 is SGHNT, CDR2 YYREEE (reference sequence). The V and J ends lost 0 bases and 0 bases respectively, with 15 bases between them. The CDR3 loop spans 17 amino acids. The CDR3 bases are TGTGCCAGCAGCTTGGCCGGCGGGATCGCGTACCAAGAGACCCAGTACTTC. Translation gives CASSLAGGIAYQETQYF.

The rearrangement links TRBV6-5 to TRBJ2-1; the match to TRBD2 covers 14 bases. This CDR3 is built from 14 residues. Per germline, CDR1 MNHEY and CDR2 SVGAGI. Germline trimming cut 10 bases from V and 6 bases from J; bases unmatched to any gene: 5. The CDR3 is CAIRTSGRTNEQFF. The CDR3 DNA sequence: TGTGCCATTAGGACTAGCGGGAGGACCAATGAGCAGTTCTTC.

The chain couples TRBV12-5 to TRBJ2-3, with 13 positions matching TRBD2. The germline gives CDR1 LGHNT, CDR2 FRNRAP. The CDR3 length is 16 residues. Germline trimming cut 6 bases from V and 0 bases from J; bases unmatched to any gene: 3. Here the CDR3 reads CASGETSGRSTDTQYF. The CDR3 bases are TGTGCTAGTGGAGAGACTAGCGGGAGGAGCACAGATACGCAGTATTTT. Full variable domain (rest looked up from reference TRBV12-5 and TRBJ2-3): DARVTQTPRHKVTEMGQEVTMRCQPILGHNTVFWYRQTMMQGLELLAYFRNRAPLDDSGMPKDRFSAEMPDATLATLKIQPSEPRDSAVYFCASGETSGRSTDTQYFGPGTRLTVL.

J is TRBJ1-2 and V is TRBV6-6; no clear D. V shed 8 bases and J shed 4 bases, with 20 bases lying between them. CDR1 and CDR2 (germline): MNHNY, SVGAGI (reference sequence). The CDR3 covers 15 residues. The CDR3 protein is CASVSTGTSGYGYTF. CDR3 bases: TGTGCCAGCGTCTCGACGGGAACTTCGGGCTATGGCTACACCTTC.